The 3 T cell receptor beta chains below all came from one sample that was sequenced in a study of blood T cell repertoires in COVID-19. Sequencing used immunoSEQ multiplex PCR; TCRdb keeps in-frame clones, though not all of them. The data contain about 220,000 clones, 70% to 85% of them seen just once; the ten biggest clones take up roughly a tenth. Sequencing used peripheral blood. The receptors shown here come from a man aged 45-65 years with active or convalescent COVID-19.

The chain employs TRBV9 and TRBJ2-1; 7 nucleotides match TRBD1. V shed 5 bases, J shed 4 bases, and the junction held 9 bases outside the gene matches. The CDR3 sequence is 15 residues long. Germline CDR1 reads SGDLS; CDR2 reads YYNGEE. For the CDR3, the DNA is TGTGCCAGCAGTCGCCGGGACAGAGTTTACAATGAGCAGTTCTTC. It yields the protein CASSRRDRVYNEQFF.

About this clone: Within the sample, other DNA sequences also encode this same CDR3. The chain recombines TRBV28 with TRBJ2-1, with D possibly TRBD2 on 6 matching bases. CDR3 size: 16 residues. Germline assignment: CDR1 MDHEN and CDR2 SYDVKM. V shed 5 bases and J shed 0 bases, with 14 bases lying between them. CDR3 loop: CASSPYSGSSYNEQFF. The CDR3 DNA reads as TGTGCCAGCAGTCCCTATAGCGGAAGCTCCTACAATGAGCAGTTCTTC.

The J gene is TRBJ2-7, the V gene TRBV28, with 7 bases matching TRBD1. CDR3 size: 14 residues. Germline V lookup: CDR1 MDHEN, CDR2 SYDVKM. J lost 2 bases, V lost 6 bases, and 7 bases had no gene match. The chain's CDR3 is CASSPLTGPYEQYF. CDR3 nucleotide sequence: TGTGCCAGCAGCCCCCTGACAGGGCCCTACGAGCAGTACTTC.